A selection of T cell receptor beta chains follows, all from one sample in a study of T-cell reconstitution after alpha-beta-depleted transplantation in children. A single record per CDR3 protein comes from TCRdb applying MiXCR to the PCR reads. The data show about 400,000 distinct CDR3 sequences, with around 20% seen just once and 3.5% to 4% held by the top ten. Here the sequenced sample was PBMCs from the stem cell graft donor, taken from the stem cell graft. All receptors come from a human donor who donated a stem cell graft to a child with acute myeloid leukemia. The CDR3 runs from the conserved cysteine through the conserved F or W. The order of the fields is V gene, clone size, J gene, D gene, CDR3 protein, CDR3 DNA. A D gene is named only where the DNA matches it firmly. Expanded clones are given a class, and other clones once, few, many or no size at all.

v_call: TRBV4-2; clone_size: few; j_call: TRBJ2-7; d_call: -; cdr3_aa: CASSQERSGRF; cdr3_nt: TGTGCCAGCAGCCAAGAAAGGTCGGGGCGGTTC
v_call: TRBV29-1; clone_size: many; j_call: TRBJ2-1; d_call: TRBD1; cdr3_aa: CSVEDPWDSTYNEQFF; cdr3_nt: TGCAGCGTTGAAGATCCATGGGACAGCACCTACAATGAGCAGTTCTTC
v_call: TRBV29-1; clone_size: many; j_call: TRBJ2-2; d_call: -; cdr3_aa: CSAGGQNTGELFF; cdr3_nt: TGCAGCGCCGGGGGACAGAACACCGGGGAGCTGTTTTTT
v_call: TRBV20-1; clone_size: few; j_call: TRBJ1-2; d_call: -; cdr3_aa: CSASTGYHYTF; cdr3_nt: TGCAGTGCTAGCACAGGCTATCACTACACCTTC
v_call: TRBV4-3; clone_size: -; j_call: TRBJ2-2; d_call: TRBD2; cdr3_aa: CASSQDYLAGGNTGELFF; cdr3_nt: TGCGCCAGCAGCCAAGATTATCTAGCGGGAGGGAACACCGGGGAGCTGTTTTTT
v_call: TRBV6-1; clone_size: many; j_call: TRBJ2-7; d_call: TRBD1; cdr3_aa: CASSRSVKRTGAVIGYEQYF; cdr3_nt: TGTGCCAGCAGCAGAAGCGTTAAAAGGACAGGGGCTGTTATCGGCTACGAGCAGTACTTC
v_call: TRBV29-1; clone_size: many; j_call: TRBJ2-7; d_call: TRBD1; cdr3_aa: CSVESGTGGLKEQYF; cdr3_nt: TGCAGCGTTGAGTCCGGGACAGGGGGCTTAAAAGAGCAGTACTTC
v_call: TRBV2; clone_size: -; j_call: TRBJ2-3; d_call: -; cdr3_aa: CASSEVRAPSIDTQYF; cdr3_nt: TGTGCCAGCAGTGAAGTACGCGCGCCAAGCATAGATACGCAGTATTTT
v_call: TRBV11-2; clone_size: few; j_call: TRBJ2-5; d_call: -; cdr3_aa: CASSLVVQGGQETQYF; cdr3_nt: TGTGCCAGCAGCTTAGTAGTGCAGGGAGGTCAAGAGACCCAGTACTTC
v_call: TRBV12-3/TRBV12-4; clone_size: few; j_call: TRBJ2-2; d_call: -; cdr3_aa: CASSSGRDTGELFF; cdr3_nt: TGTGCCAGCAGTTCGGGACGAGACACCGGGGAGCTGTTTTTT
v_call: TRBV5-5; clone_size: once; j_call: TRBJ1-3; d_call: -; cdr3_aa: CASSEGHISGNTIYF; cdr3_nt: TGTGCCAGCAGCGAGGGACACATCTCTGGAAACACCATATATTTT
v_call: TRBV29-1; clone_size: many; j_call: TRBJ2-1; d_call: -; cdr3_aa: CSVEDPTKLEQFF; cdr3_nt: TGCAGCGTTGAAGATCCCACCAAATTGGAGCAGTTCTTC
v_call: TRBV5-5; clone_size: few; j_call: TRBJ2-1; d_call: TRBD1; cdr3_aa: CASSSVTGGASAEQFF; cdr3_nt: TGTGCCAGCAGCTCCGTTACAGGGGGCGCGTCCGCTGAGCAGTTCTTC
v_call: TRBV27; clone_size: many; j_call: TRBJ2-7; d_call: TRBD1; cdr3_aa: CASSLMTGTSYEQYF; cdr3_nt: TGTGCCAGCAGCCTTATGACAGGGACATCCTACGAGCAGTACTTC
v_call: TRBV29-1; clone_size: -; j_call: TRBJ2-7; d_call: -; cdr3_aa: CSVEDHVSEQYF; cdr3_nt: TGCAGCGTTGAAGATCATGTGAGCGAGCAGTACTTC
v_call: TRBV4-1; clone_size: -; j_call: TRBJ2-2; d_call: -; cdr3_aa: CASSQDPAAGTGELFF; cdr3_nt: TGCGCCAGCAGCCAAGATCCGGCGGCGGGCACCGGGGAGCTGTTTTTT
v_call: TRBV10-3; clone_size: -; j_call: TRBJ2-1; d_call: TRBD2; cdr3_aa: CATAGTSVLYNEQFF; cdr3_nt: TGTGCCACAGCCGGGACTAGCGTTCTCTACAATGAGCAGTTCTTC
v_call: TRBV29-1; clone_size: few; j_call: TRBJ2-3; d_call: TRBD2; cdr3_aa: CSGSAGLERTDTQYF; cdr3_nt: TGCAGCGGCTCCGCGGGACTAGAGCGCACAGATACGCAGTATTTT
v_call: TRBV27; clone_size: few; j_call: TRBJ1-1; d_call: -; cdr3_aa: CASSHAGVNTEAFF; cdr3_nt: TGTGCCAGCAGCCATGCGGGGGTTAACACTGAAGCTTTCTTT
v_call: TRBV7-2; clone_size: few; j_call: TRBJ1-6; d_call: -; cdr3_aa: CASSLVGGDNSPLHF; cdr3_nt: TGTGCCAGCAGCTTAGTCGGGGGTGATAATTCACCCCTCCACTTT
v_call: TRBV20-1; clone_size: -; j_call: TRBJ2-7; d_call: TRBD1; cdr3_aa: CSASPRTRGLYEQYF; cdr3_nt: TGCAGTGCTAGTCCTCGGACAAGGGGGCTCTACGAGCAGTACTTC
v_call: TRBV12-3/TRBV12-4; clone_size: -; j_call: TRBJ2-5; d_call: -; cdr3_aa: CASSLRGSDQETQYF; cdr3_nt: TGTGCCAGCAGCCTTCGGGGTAGCGACCAAGAGACCCAGTACTTC
v_call: TRBV15; clone_size: few; j_call: TRBJ2-5; d_call: -; cdr3_aa: CATSRGPGEETQYF; cdr3_nt: TGTGCCACCAGCAGAGGTCCAGGGGAAGAGACCCAGTACTTC
v_call: TRBV6-5; clone_size: -; j_call: TRBJ2-3; d_call: TRBD1; cdr3_aa: CASSYARDRGRDTQYF; cdr3_nt: TGTGCCAGCAGTTACGCTCGGGACAGGGGGCGAGATACGCAGTATTTT
v_call: TRBV4-3; clone_size: -; j_call: TRBJ2-7; d_call: TRBD1; cdr3_aa: CASSSYRGKYEQYF; cdr3_nt: TGCGCCAGCAGCTCATACAGGGGGAAGTACGAGCAGTACTTC
v_call: TRBV20-1; clone_size: -; j_call: TRBJ2-5; d_call: TRBD2; cdr3_aa: CSALQREDQETQYF; cdr3_nt: TGCAGTGCTCTTCAGCGGGAGGACCAAGAGACCCAGTACTTC
v_call: TRBV7-9; clone_size: many; j_call: TRBJ2-5; d_call: -; cdr3_aa: CASSLGSGYQETQYF; cdr3_nt: TGTGCCAGCAGCCTAGGGAGCGGATACCAAGAGACCCAGTACTTC
v_call: TRBV27; clone_size: -; j_call: TRBJ2-7; d_call: -; cdr3_aa: CASRIGGVSYEQYF; cdr3_nt: TGTGCCAGCAGGATAGGAGGGGTCTCCTACGAGCAGTACTTC
v_call: TRBV27; clone_size: few; j_call: TRBJ2-7; d_call: TRBD2; cdr3_aa: CASRTAGSSYEQYF; cdr3_nt: TGTGCCAGCAGAACAGCGGGGAGCTCCTACGAGCAGTACTTC
v_call: TRBV10-2; clone_size: -; j_call: TRBJ2-2; d_call: TRBD2; cdr3_aa: CASRLAANTGELFF; cdr3_nt: TGCGCCAGCAGGCTAGCGGCGAACACCGGGGAGCTGTTTTTT
v_call: TRBV6-2/TRBV6-3; clone_size: -; j_call: TRBJ2-7; d_call: -; cdr3_aa: CASRATTYEQYF; cdr3_nt: TGTGCCAGCAGAGCTACTACATACGAGCAGTACTTC
v_call: TRBV6-2/TRBV6-3; clone_size: few; j_call: TRBJ2-7; d_call: -; cdr3_aa: CASSYKAIAGYEQYF; cdr3_nt: TGTGCCAGCAGTTATAAGGCTATAGCTGGATACGAGCAGTACTTC
v_call: TRBV5-1; clone_size: many; j_call: TRBJ2-1; d_call: -; cdr3_aa: CASSLARESLSYNEQFF; cdr3_nt: TGCGCCAGCAGCTTGGCAAGGGAGTCCCTCTCCTACAATGAGCAGTTCTTC
v_call: TRBV29-1; clone_size: many; j_call: TRBJ2-3; d_call: -; cdr3_aa: CSVEELVSTDTQYF; cdr3_nt: TGCAGCGTTGAAGAGTTGGTGAGCACAGATACGCAGTATTTT
v_call: TRBV2; clone_size: -; j_call: TRBJ1-2; d_call: TRBD1; cdr3_aa: CASSETTGGYGYTF; cdr3_nt: TGTGCCAGCAGCGAGACGACAGGGGGCTATGGCTACACCTTC
v_call: TRBV12-3/TRBV12-4; clone_size: -; j_call: TRBJ2-4; d_call: TRBD1; cdr3_aa: CASSLMDRGIAKNIQYF; cdr3_nt: TGTGCCAGCAGTTTAATGGACAGGGGGATTGCCAAAAACATTCAGTACTTC
v_call: TRBV5-1; clone_size: once; j_call: TRBJ2-7; d_call: -; cdr3_aa: CASSLDQGRNEQYF; cdr3_nt: TGCGCCAGCAGCTTGGATCAGGGTCGGAACGAGCAGTACTTC
v_call: TRBV12-3/TRBV12-4; clone_size: few; j_call: TRBJ1-1; d_call: -; cdr3_aa: CASSTRVNAFF; cdr3_nt: TGTGCCAGCAGTACGAGGGTTAACGCTTTCTTT
v_call: TRBV28; clone_size: few; j_call: TRBJ2-3; d_call: TRBD2; cdr3_aa: CASTKGWTSGTPQYF; cdr3_nt: TGTGCCAGCACCAAAGGTTGGACTAGCGGAACTCCGCAGTATTTT
v_call: TRBV5-1; clone_size: few; j_call: TRBJ2-7; d_call: -; cdr3_aa: CASSQKDSRSYEQYF; cdr3_nt: TGCGCCAGCAGCCAAAAGGACAGCCGCTCCTACGAGCAGTACTTC
v_call: TRBV4-2; clone_size: many; j_call: TRBJ2-2; d_call: TRBD1; cdr3_aa: CASSKQGADTGELFF; cdr3_nt: TGTGCCAGCAGCAAACAGGGGGCTGACACCGGGGAGCTGTTTTTT
v_call: TRBV25-1; clone_size: -; j_call: TRBJ2-3; d_call: TRBD2; cdr3_aa: CASTPRGGRDSTDTQYF; cdr3_nt: TGTGCCAGCACCCCCCGGGGCGGGAGGGATAGCACAGATACGCAGTATTTT
v_call: TRBV5-1; clone_size: few; j_call: TRBJ2-1; d_call: -; cdr3_aa: CASRAANEQFF; cdr3_nt: TGCGCCAGCAGGGCGGCCAATGAGCAGTTCTTC
v_call: TRBV7-9; clone_size: few; j_call: TRBJ2-3; d_call: TRBD2; cdr3_aa: CASSPLLAGSDTQYF; cdr3_nt: TGTGCCAGCAGCCCTCTCCTAGCGGGGTCAGATACGCAGTATTTT
v_call: TRBV24-1; clone_size: few; j_call: TRBJ2-3; d_call: -; cdr3_aa: CATSDFQGSDTQYF; cdr3_nt: TGTGCCACCAGTGATTTTCAGGGGTCAGATACGCAGTATTTT
v_call: TRBV28; clone_size: -; j_call: TRBJ2-5; d_call: TRBD2; cdr3_aa: CASRKGPSGSGEETQYF; cdr3_nt: TGTGCCAGCAGGAAGGGGCCTAGCGGGAGCGGAGAAGAGACCCAGTACTTC
v_call: TRBV11-2; clone_size: -; j_call: TRBJ2-2; d_call: -; cdr3_aa: CASSLVGELFF; cdr3_nt: TGTGCCAGCAGCTTAGTGGGGGAGCTGTTTTTT
v_call: TRBV28; clone_size: -; j_call: TRBJ2-7; d_call: -; cdr3_aa: CASSPQVHEQYF; cdr3_nt: TGTGCCAGCAGTCCGCAGGTTCACGAGCAGTACTTC
v_call: TRBV11-2; clone_size: -; j_call: TRBJ2-7; d_call: TRBD1; cdr3_aa: CASSLWGTEAYEQYF; cdr3_nt: TGTGCCAGCAGCTTATGGGGGACAGAAGCCTACGAGCAGTACTTC
v_call: TRBV20-1; clone_size: many; j_call: TRBJ2-1; d_call: TRBD2; cdr3_aa: CSARGVTSGPNEQFF; cdr3_nt: TGCAGTGCTAGAGGGGTGACTAGCGGTCCCAATGAGCAGTTCTTC
v_call: TRBV27; clone_size: many; j_call: TRBJ2-6; d_call: -; cdr3_aa: CASSYSGANVLTF; cdr3_nt: TGTGCCAGCAGTTACTCTGGGGCCAACGTCCTGACTTTC
v_call: TRBV27; clone_size: -; j_call: TRBJ1-1; d_call: TRBD1; cdr3_aa: CASSPWTGANTEAFF; cdr3_nt: TGTGCCAGCAGTCCCTGGACAGGGGCCAACACTGAAGCTTTCTTT
v_call: TRBV11-2; clone_size: -; j_call: TRBJ1-1; d_call: -; cdr3_aa: CASSPGASTEAFF; cdr3_nt: TGTGCCAGCAGTCCAGGGGCGTCCACTGAAGCTTTCTTT